This is a list of T cell receptor beta chains from one sample in a study of spatial heterogeneity in lung cancer. TCRdb processed the 5' RACE reads anew with MiXCR; each CDR3 protein has one entry. Of approximately 81,000 distinct CDR3 sequences listed, over 9.5% are singletons. The sample in question was PBMCs, obtained at surgery. All receptors derive from a male donor with early-stage non-small cell lung cancer. CDR3s include the opening cysteine and the closing phenylalanine or tryptophan. D genes are given only for firm matches.

TRBD2	TRBV3-1	TRBJ2-7	CASSQVTGLAGATGEQYF
TRBD1	TRBV7-3	TRBJ1-6	CASSLTGEDSPLHF
-	TRBV20-1	TRBJ1-1	CSAAGNTEAFF
-	TRBV24-1	TRBJ2-7	CATATYEQYF
TRBD1	TRBV29-1	TRBJ2-4	CSVLQGADIQYF
-	TRBV12-3/TRBV12-4	TRBJ1-1	CASSLLRGSNTEAFF
-	TRBV11-1	TRBJ2-1	CASSLGGVREQFF
TRBD1	TRBV20-1	TRBJ1-6	CSARSETGFNSPLHF
TRBD1	TRBV11-2	TRBJ1-4	CASSVFRKPDRGGEKLFF
-	TRBV5-1	TRBJ1-5	CASSLEAGMKPQHF
-	TRBV6-1	TRBJ2-5	CASSGQGQETQYF
-	TRBV18	TRBJ1-2	CASSPSGTVVVGYTF
-	TRBV29-1	TRBJ2-1	CSVDWRSNEQFF
-	TRBV5-6	TRBJ2-7	CASSSRLTPDEQYF
-	TRBV29-1	TRBJ2-6	CSVERAGFAGANVLTF
-	TRBV7-9	TRBJ2-1	CASSLVGPYNEQFF
TRBD1	TRBV10-3	TRBJ1-1	CAISIRPLTGANTEAFF
-	TRBV29-1	TRBJ2-3	CSVYNRSTDTQYF
TRBD1	TRBV19	TRBJ1-2	CASSTAPIHRGSVYGYTF
-	TRBV7-6	TRBJ2-7	CASSPSRISYEQYF
-	TRBV19	TRBJ1-2	CASSIGGQDYGYTF
TRBD1	TRBV24-1	TRBJ2-2	CATSDRPRDRLFTGELFF
-	TRBV29-1	TRBJ2-2	CSVEVSRNTGELFF
TRBD2	TRBV5-1	TRBJ2-7	CASSLRTSGSSGYEQYF
-	TRBV5-1	TRBJ1-1	CASSLDRKNTEAFF
TRBD2	TRBV7-3	TRBJ2-3	CASSFSGGEDTQYF
-	TRBV4-2	TRBJ2-2	CASSQDAATGELFF
-	TRBV7-8	TRBJ2-1	CASSLRSGTSNNEQFF
-	TRBV5-4	TRBJ2-2	CASSRGGQTNTGELFF
-	TRBV11-2	TRBJ2-5	CASSLDGVAKTQYF
TRBD1	TRBV7-4	TRBJ2-1	CASSLRGGEDEQFF
-	TRBV19	TRBJ1-1	CASTDLRGTEAFF
TRBD1	TRBV18	TRBJ1-3	CASSLRTGTGNTIYF
-	TRBV14	TRBJ2-2	CASSLIHTGELFF
TRBD2	TRBV11-2	TRBJ2-3	CASRNPGLGLTDTQYF
-	TRBV5-1	TRBJ2-2	CASSPSRTPGTGELFF
-	TRBV29-1	TRBJ1-1	CSGKNRAENTEAFF
-	TRBV29-1	TRBJ2-1	CSVEEEDYRCDEQFF
TRBD2	TRBV20-1	TRBJ2-3	CSASFLAGGTDTQYF
-	TRBV11-2	TRBJ1-2	CASSLEGGTYGYTF
-	TRBV29-1	TRBJ2-3	CSVPGRGGSDTQYF
-	TRBV25-1	TRBJ2-1	CASSEYGLGVHNEQFF
-	TRBV6-1	TRBJ1-1	CASSEVGGDEAFF
TRBD2	TRBV12-3/TRBV12-4	TRBJ2-2	CASTTGGSNTGELFF
TRBD2	TRBV19	TRBJ2-1	CASSIVSGSKIF
-	TRBV28	TRBJ2-7	CASSLVGGLNEQYF
TRBD1	TRBV20-1	TRBJ1-2	CSATETTGVGYGYTF
-	TRBV10-3	TRBJ1-1	CAISAGRGMNTEAFF
-	TRBV3-1	TRBJ2-7	CASSQGYYEQYF
TRBD2	TRBV5-1	TRBJ2-1	CASSLAVAGIDEQFF
-	TRBV20-1	TRBJ2-1	CSARQSSDEQFF
-	TRBV5-4	TRBJ2-3	CASSLGPTQYF
-	TRBV5-1	TRBJ2-7	CASSLGQADEQYF
-	TRBV6-1	TRBJ2-2	CASSEDTGTGELFF
-	TRBV4-1	TRBJ2-1	CASSQDEGGWNEQFF
-	TRBV29-1	TRBJ2-1	CSVEPGMFF